This entry lists 22 T cell receptor beta chains sequenced from one sample in a study of radiation and T cells in renal cell carcinoma. Noted time point: blood 2 weeks post-SBRT. Treatment: 15 Gy SBRT to primary tumor, nephrectomy 4 weeks later. Method: immunoSEQ multiplex PCR; TCRdb's copy keeps in-frame clones and lacks some. The repertoire holds tens of thousands of clones, around 80% seen once, with over 6% in the top ten. The material was blood, obtained from a patient whose treatment included radiotherapy and nephrectomy. The source is a man aged 55 to 69 with renal cell carcinoma.

The V and J genes are TRBV7-6 and TRBJ1-1, with a tentative D call TRBD1 (6 bases). The CDR3 totals 16 residues. Germline V gene data show CDR1 as SGHVS and CDR2 as FNYEAQ. Trimming removed 1 base from V and 0 bases from J, with 12 bases in between. The CDR3 region is CASSLDVGGMNTEAFF. The CDR3 region has the DNA TGTGCCAGCAGCTTAGATGTGGGGGGCATGAACACTGAAGCTTTCTTT.

The chain joins TRBV7-2 to TRBJ1-5, with no clear D. V was clipped by 2 bases and J by 3 bases, with 8 bases between them. Germline V gene data show CDR1 as SGHTA and CDR2 as FQGNSA. This CDR3 is 14 amino acids long. The CDR3 sequence: CASSLRVNNQPQHF. CDR3 coding DNA: TGTGCCAGCAGCTTACGGGTCAACAATCAGCCCCAGCATTTT. The full variable domain, completed using reference TRBV7-2 and TRBJ1-5, is GAGVSQSPSNKVTEKGKDVELRCDPISGHTALYWYRQSLGQGLEFLIYFQGNSAPDKSGLPSDRFSAERTGGSVSTLTIQRTQQEDSAVYLCASSLRVNNQPQHFGDGTRLSIL.

V gene TRBV9 combines with J gene TRBJ1-5; no clear D. V lost 4 bases, J lost 11 bases, and 19 bases lay in between. Germline assignment: CDR1 SGDLS and CDR2 YYNGEE. CDR3 size: 14 residues. This CDR3 reads CASSQAGRPLTQHF. CDR3 in DNA: TGTGCCAGCAGCCAAGCTGGCCGGCCCTTAACCCAGCATTTT.

This chain joins TRBV5-1 and TRBJ2-5; D possibly corresponds to TRBD1 (5 bases). V lost 4 bases and J 2 bases, leaving 15 bases between the germline ends. CDR1 SGHRS and CDR2 YFSETQ come from the germline V gene. CDR3 length: 15 residues. CDR3 amino acids: CASSPLDSRQETQYF. The CDR3 DNA follows: TGCGCCAGCAGCCCCTTAGACAGCCGTCAAGAGACCCAGTACTTC. The complete variable domain, with remaining parts taken from reference TRBV5-1 and TRBJ2-5, reads KAGVTQTPRYLIKTRGQQVTLSCSPISGHRSVSWYQQTPGQGLQFLFEYFSETQRNKGNFPGRFSGRQFSNSRSEMNVSTLELGDSALYLCASSPLDSRQETQYFGPGTRLLVL.

This rearrangement joins TRBV6-1 to TRBJ1-5, with D possibly being TRBD1 (6 bases). Germline V lookup: CDR1 MNHNS, CDR2 SASEGT. This CDR3 region has 20 residues. Trimming stripped 4 bases from V and 0 bases from J, with 25 bases between. For the CDR3, the DNA is TGTGCCAGCAGTGGCCCTATCCTACAGGGAACGATGTTTAGCAATCAGCCCCAGCATTTT. Encoded protein: CASSGPILQGTMFSNQPQHF.

J is TRBJ2-5 and V is TRBV6-1; maybe TRBD2 (6 bases). The CDR3 runs to 15 residues. Trimming left V 6 bases short and J 5 bases short, with 19 bases between. Germline lookup yields CDR1 MNHNS and CDR2 SASEGT. The CDR3 nucleotides read TGTGCCAGCAGGGTTCGACGGGAGCGAGTTGAGACCCAGTACTTC. Encoded protein: CASRVRRERVETQYF.

This chain links TRBV6-1 with TRBJ1-1; D uncertain. Trimming removed 11 bases from V and 2 bases from J, with 18 bases in between. CDR3 length: 14 residues. Per the germline V gene, CDR1 is MNHNS and CDR2 is SASEGT. CDR3 nucleotides: TGTGCCGGCGGGGAGGGATGGACCAACACTGAAGCTTTCTTT. Its protein is CAGGEGWTNTEAFF.

The chain joins TRBV30 to TRBJ1-2; D ambiguous. This CDR3 region has 14 residues. Germline CDR1 reads GTSNPN; CDR2 reads SVGIG (reference sequence). Trimming took off 4 bases at V and 4 bases at J, with 16 bases between the two ends. In DNA, the CDR3 is TGTGCCTGGACTATTGTAGGGTTCTCCTATGGCTACACCTTC. Residues: CAWTIVGFSYGYTF. The full variable domain, rest sourced from reference TRBV30 and TRBJ1-2, is SQTIHQWPATLVQPVGSPLSLECTVEGTSNPNLYWYRQAAGRGLQLLFYSVGIGQISSEVPQNLSASRPQDRQFILSSKKLLLSDSGFYLCAWTIVGFSYGYTFGSGTRLTVV.

This sequence joins TRBV9 and TRBJ1-4; maybe TRBD1 (6 bases). Looked up from germline, CDR1 is SGDLS and CDR2 is YYNGEE. The CDR3 spans 15 residues. Trimming stripped 2 bases from V and 8 bases from J, with 16 bases between. The CDR3 sequence: CASSVRSGGEEKLFF. The CDR3 bases are TGTGCCAGCAGCGTGAGGAGTGGGGGCGAGGAAAAACTGTTTTTT.

The V and J genes are TRBV7-9 and TRBJ1-4; the match to TRBD1 covers 12 bases. V was pared by 11 bases and J by 2 bases, with 9 bases of the junction left unmatched. From germline, CDR1 is SEHNR and CDR2 FQNEAQ (reference sequence). CDR3 size: 16 residues. The CDR3, as DNA: TGTGCCGGGACAGGGGGCGCTTCCTGGACTAATGAAAAACTGTTTTTT. Protein: CAGTGGASWTNEKLFF.

V and J are TRBV7-2 and TRBJ1-2, with a possible D match to TRBD1 (5 bases). There are 12 residues in the CDR3. Germline V gene data show CDR1 as SGHTA and CDR2 as FQGNSA. V was clipped by 4 bases and J by 9 bases, with 12 bases between them. CDR3 residues: CASSSSRESYTF. DNA of the CDR3: TGTGCCAGCAGCTCATCCAGGGAGAGCTACACCTTC.

This clone was detected once. The rearrangement joins TRBV7-9 to TRBJ1-1; D uncertain. This CDR3 region has 13 residues. Germline lookup yields CDR1 SEHNR and CDR2 FQNEAQ (reference sequence). Trimming took 6 bases from V and 6 from J, leaving 14 bases between them. The DNA of the CDR3 is TGTGCCAGCAGACCCGCGGGGAGCGCTGAAGCTTTCTTT. As protein: CASRPAGSAEAFF.

This clone appeared once. The chain employs TRBV7-8 and TRBJ1-5; D is unclear. The CDR3 extends over 20 amino acids. V lost 5 bases and J lost 2, with 28 bases in between. Germline loops: CDR1 SGHVS, CDR2 FQNEAQ. Here the CDR3 DNA reads TGTGCCAGCAGCACCGGCCGTCTGACCCGGCCCCCTTATGGCAATCAGCCCCAGCATTTT. Protein: CASSTGRLTRPPYGNQPQHF.

The genes are TRBV19 and TRBJ2-2; TRBD1 or TRBD2 may be the D gene (7 bases each). This CDR3 contains 15 residues. Germline lookup yields CDR1 LNHDA and CDR2 SQIVND (reference sequence). V lost 6 bases and J lost 4, with 15 bases in between. This CDR3 reads CASRAAGGVTGELFF. The CDR3, as DNA: TGTGCCAGTAGAGCGGCAGGGGGGGTCACCGGGGAGCTGTTTTTT.

CDR3: CASSPRGGGPEAFF. CDR3 in DNA: TGTGCCAGCTCACCCAGGGGAGGGGGGCCTGAAGCTTTCTTT. The J gene is TRBJ1-1, the V gene TRBV18, with TRBD1 as a possible D gene (6 bases). The CDR3 is 14 residues long. Germline lookup yields CDR1 KGHSH and CDR2 LQKENI. V was pared by 3 bases and J by 6 bases, with 14 bases between.

The chain is built from TRBV11-2 and TRBJ2-5; TRBD2 matches at 7 bases. From germline, CDR1 is SGHAT and CDR2 FQNNGV. The CDR3 runs to 16 residues. V shed 2 bases and J 4 bases; nucleotides not matched to a gene: 10. The CDR3 here is CASSLLTSAAGETQYF. The DNA for the CDR3 is TGTGCCAGCAGCTTATTAACTAGCGCCGCGGGAGAGACCCAGTACTTC. The entire variable domain, with the rest obtained from reference TRBV11-2 and TRBJ2-5, is as follows: EAGVAQSPRYKIIEKRQSVAFWCNPISGHATLYWYQQILGQGPKLLIQFQNNGVVDDSQLPKDRFSAERLKGVDSTLKIQPAKLEDSAVYLCASSLLTSAAGETQYFGPGTRLLVL.

The rearrangement links TRBV7-9 to TRBJ2-3; D is uncertain. The CDR3 is 14 amino acids. Deletions cut 6 bases from V and 0 bases from J, with 10 bases between. Germline V gene lookup returns CDR1 SEHNR and CDR2 FQNEAQ (reference sequence). The chain's CDR3 is CASRGPLSTDTQYF. The CDR3 nucleotides read TGTGCCAGCAGAGGCCCCCTCAGCACAGATACGCAGTATTTT.

The rearrangement uses TRBV18 and TRBJ1-2, with 7 bases lining up with TRBD1. Germline lookup yields CDR1 KGHSH and CDR2 LQKENI. The CDR3 sequence is 14 residues long. V lost 0 bases, J lost 5 bases, and 3 bases stayed unmatched. Here the CDR3 DNA reads TGTGCCAGCTCACCACCTCTACAGGGGTATGGCTACACCTTC. Residues: CASSPPLQGYGYTF.

With respect to this clone: Compared with germline, one end of the junction differs, possibly owing to a read error. This sequence joins TRBV6-6 and TRBJ2-7; 7 nucleotides line up with TRBD1. The CDR3 length is 10 residues. Germline V gives CDR1 MNHNY, CDR2 SVGAGI (reference sequence). Written as DNA, the CDR3 is TGTGCCAGCAGTTTAGGACAGGTCCACTTC. Its translation: CASSLGQVHF.

The CDR3 here is CASSFGTGGNQPQHF. For the CDR3, the DNA is TGTGCCAGCAGTTTTGGGACAGGGGGCAATCAGCCCCAGCATTTT. The chain has TRBV6-5 and TRBJ1-5, with TRBD1 matching over 10 bases. J gave up 2 bases and V 4 bases, and 2 bases lay outside the gene matches. This CDR3 is 15 amino acids long. CDR1 MNHEY and CDR2 SVGAGI come from the germline V gene.

The V gene is TRBV2, the J gene TRBJ2-3; TRBD2 matches 14 bases. With V trimmed by 7 bases and J by 4 bases, 13 bases remained unmatched. This CDR3 is 18 amino acids long. Germline CDR1 is SNHLY and CDR2 is FYNNEI. Here the CDR3 DNA reads TGTGCCAGCACTAGCGGGACTAGCGGGAGTTGGGGAGCAGATACGCAGTATTTT. This gives the protein CASTSGTSGSWGADTQYF.

V gene TRBV5-8 combines with J gene TRBJ1-6, with TRBD1 matching over 8 bases. With V trimmed by 2 bases and J by 14 bases, 6 bases remained unmatched. This CDR3 contains 13 residues. Germline CDR1 and CDR2: SGHTS and YDEGEE. CDR3 loop: CASSLGQGPTLHF. The CDR3 DNA is TGTGCCAGCAGCTTAGGACAGGGCCCAACCCTCCACTTT.